The T cell receptor (beta chain) under discussion was sequenced for a study of sequential checkpoint blockade in melanoma. Study as a whole: Both treatment sequences were followed by maintenance nivolumab.

The treatment: randomized to nivolumab then ipilimumab (arm A) or the reverse (arm B). Patients had received no earlier DNA-damaging chemotherapy. From thawed PBMCs, live CD3+CD8+ cells negative for CD19 and CD56 were sorted. Here immunoSEQ multiplex PCR was the method, and the copy in TCRdb shows in-frame clones only, minus some. The data show about 30,000 clones, approximately 91% seen once. Material: CD8+ T cells sorted from blood (inferred from file names), obtained from a patient given nivolumab and ipilimumab in sequence. The receptor comes from a human donor with melanoma.

The CDR3 DNA sequence: TGTGCCAGCAGCGCTTACAGGGATCGCACAGATACGCAGTATTTT. It is translated as CASSAYRDRTDTQYF. The gene calls are TRBV9 and TRBJ2-3; TRBD1 might be the D (6 bases). Looked up from germline, CDR1 is SGDLS and CDR2 is YYNGEE. The V end lost 3 bases, the J end lost 1 base, and 12 bases lay between the germline ends. The CDR3 is made up of 15 amino acids. Combining the CDR3 with reference TRBV9 and TRBJ2-3 gives the whole variable domain DSGVTQTPKHLITATGQRVTLRCSPRSGDLSVYWYQQSLDQGLQFLIQYYNGEERAKGNILERFSAQQFPDLHSELNLSSLELGDSALYFCASSAYRDRTDTQYFGPGTRLTVL.